The present T cell receptor beta chain was sequenced within a study of shared clonotypes between healthy human individuals. Study background: Three men and a couple of women, aged 18 to 49, were donors. Donors had three CD4 naive, three CD4 memory, two CD8 naive and one CD8 memory plate apiece.

Worth noting for this clone: Within the sample, other DNA sequences also encode this same CDR3.

The junction had 1 base not matched to a gene; V was cut back by 4 bases and J by 2 bases. This CDR3 has 13 amino acids. Germline loops: CDR1 MNHNS, CDR2 SASEGT. Running of the assay took place at deep level. Using immunoSEQ multiplex PCR, the repertoire was profiled, and TCRdb retains in-frame clones only, with some absent. The sample holds around 2.3 million clones, almost 96% seen once. The sequenced material came from naive CD4+ T cells sorted from blood. Noted subset: CD45RA+ positively selected. The genes are TRBV6-1 and TRBJ1-2, with 7 bases that match TRBD1. This clonotype originated in a man younger than 30 in good health. CDR3 nucleotide sequence: TGTGCCAGCAGTGGGGGACAGAACTATGGCTACACCTTC. Translation gives CASSGGQNYGYTF.